These T cell receptor beta chains were read from a single sample in a study of blood T cell repertoires in COVID-19. Sequencing was performed with immunoSEQ multiplex PCR; in TCRdb, only in-frame clones are kept and a portion is missing. Of about 83,000 clones in the sample, roughly 85% were seen once. Sequenced sample: peripheral blood. Receptors were obtained from a man in his fifties or sixties with acute or convalescent COVID-19. Both conserved end residues are part of each CDR3. Fields, in order: J gene, D gene, clone size, V gene, CDR3 protein, CDR3 DNA. A D gene is named only where the DNA matches it firmly. Size is stated for part of the rows, as once, few or many counts, or as a class when the clone is expanded.

j_call: TRBJ2-1
d_call: .
clone_size: .
v_call: TRBV18
cdr3_aa: CASSPRSAGSNEQFF
cdr3_nt: TGTGCCAGCTCACCACGATCAGCCGGGAGCAATGAGCAGTTCTTC

j_call: TRBJ1-2
d_call: .
clone_size: .
v_call: TRBV18
cdr3_aa: CASSPTRGGYYGYTF
cdr3_nt: TGTGCCAGCTCACCCACCCGGGGGGGGTACTATGGCTACACCTTC

j_call: TRBJ2-5
d_call: .
clone_size: .
v_call: TRBV11-3
cdr3_aa: CASSFGVRETQYF
cdr3_nt: TGTGCCAGCAGCTTTGGAGTTCGAGAGACCCAGTACTTC

j_call: TRBJ2-3
d_call: TRBD2
clone_size: .
v_call: TRBV7-2
cdr3_aa: CASSLAIRGLGGTDTQYF
cdr3_nt: TGTGCCAGCAGCTTAGCGATCAGGGGACTAGGCGGCACAGATACGCAGTATTTT

j_call: TRBJ2-5
d_call: TRBD1
clone_size: .
v_call: TRBV24-1
cdr3_aa: CATSPGGWETQYF
cdr3_nt: TGTGCCACCAGTCCAGGGGGCTGGGAGACCCAGTACTTC

j_call: TRBJ2-1
d_call: TRBD2
clone_size: .
v_call: TRBV5-6
cdr3_aa: CASSLAGGPIAYNEQFF
cdr3_nt: TGTGCCAGCAGCTTAGCGGGGGGGCCCATAGCCTACAATGAGCAGTTCTTC

j_call: TRBJ1-2
d_call: TRBD1
clone_size: .
v_call: TRBV7-2
cdr3_aa: CASSITGTGGYGYTF
cdr3_nt: TGTGCCAGCAGCATCACCGGGACAGGGGGCTATGGCTACACCTTC

j_call: TRBJ1-5
d_call: TRBD1
clone_size: .
v_call: TRBV7-8
cdr3_aa: CASSRDRANQPQHF
cdr3_nt: TGTGCCAGCAGCCGGGACAGAGCAAATCAGCCCCAGCATTTT

j_call: TRBJ2-5
d_call: .
clone_size: .
v_call: TRBV7-9
cdr3_aa: CASSLAQQETQYF
cdr3_nt: TGTGCCAGCAGCTTAGCACAGCAAGAGACCCAGTACTTC

j_call: TRBJ1-1
d_call: .
clone_size: .
v_call: TRBV6-5
cdr3_aa: CASQGLESSEAFF
cdr3_nt: TGTGCCAGCCAGGGACTCGAAAGCTCTGAAGCTTTCTTT

j_call: TRBJ2-7
d_call: .
clone_size: .
v_call: TRBV7-9
cdr3_aa: CASSLAQGSEQYF
cdr3_nt: TGTGCCAGCAGCTTAGCGCAGGGGAGTGAGCAGTACTTC

j_call: TRBJ1-6
d_call: .
clone_size: .
v_call: TRBV5-4
cdr3_aa: CASTLQGTGNSPLHF
cdr3_nt: TGTGCCAGCACCTTACAGGGAACTGGTAATTCACCCCTCCACTTT

j_call: TRBJ2-2
d_call: TRBD2
clone_size: .
v_call: TRBV11-2
cdr3_aa: CASSFSGGAPNTGELFF
cdr3_nt: TGTGCCAGCAGCTTCTCGGGGGGGGCTCCGAACACCGGGGAGCTGTTTTTT

j_call: TRBJ2-7
d_call: TRBD2
clone_size: .
v_call: TRBV30
cdr3_aa: CAWSGLAGALYEQYF
cdr3_nt: TGTGCCTGGAGTGGACTAGCGGGGGCCCTATACGAGCAGTACTTC

j_call: TRBJ2-7
d_call: .
clone_size: .
v_call: TRBV5-6
cdr3_aa: CASSWTGEEQYF
cdr3_nt: TGTGCCAGCAGCTGGACTGGCGAGGAGCAGTACTTC

j_call: TRBJ2-2
d_call: TRBD2
clone_size: .
v_call: TRBV7-8
cdr3_aa: CASSLSGGSYTGELFF
cdr3_nt: TGTGCCAGCAGCTTAAGCGGGGGGTCATACACCGGGGAGCTGTTTTTT

j_call: TRBJ2-2
d_call: .
clone_size: .
v_call: TRBV7-2
cdr3_aa: CASSLRYQGRELFF
cdr3_nt: TGTGCCAGCAGCTTACGCTATCAGGGTAGGGAGCTGTTTTTT

j_call: TRBJ1-5
d_call: .
clone_size: once
v_call: TRBV3-1/TRBV3-2
cdr3_aa: CASSQLQGDQPQHF
cdr3_nt: TGTGCCAGCAGCCAACTACAGGGAGATCAGCCCCAGCATTTT

j_call: TRBJ1-1
d_call: TRBD1
clone_size: .
v_call: TRBV5-1
cdr3_aa: CASNVGQANTEAFF
cdr3_nt: TGCGCCAGCAATGTCGGACAGGCGAACACTGAAGCTTTCTTT

j_call: TRBJ1-3
d_call: .
clone_size: .
v_call: TRBV18
cdr3_aa: CASSPSGYGSGNTIYF
cdr3_nt: TGTGCCAGCTCACCTTCCGGGTATGGCTCTGGAAACACCATATATTTT

j_call: TRBJ1-1
d_call: .
clone_size: .
v_call: TRBV7-3
cdr3_aa: CASSLTGGSSPNTEAFF
cdr3_nt: TGTGCCAGCAGCTTAACGGGAGGCTCTTCTCCGAACACTGAAGCTTTCTTT

j_call: TRBJ1-1
d_call: .
clone_size: .
v_call: TRBV3-1/TRBV3-2
cdr3_aa: CASSVTSNTEAFF
cdr3_nt: TGTGCCAGCAGCGTGACATCGAACACTGAAGCTTTCTTT

j_call: TRBJ2-7
d_call: .
clone_size: .
v_call: TRBV24-1
cdr3_aa: CATSGRGLGESYEQYF
cdr3_nt: TGTGCCACCAGTGGAAGAGGGCTTGGGGAATCCTACGAGCAGTACTTC

j_call: TRBJ2-7
d_call: .
clone_size: .
v_call: TRBV7-2
cdr3_aa: CASSSGGYRYEQYF
cdr3_nt: TGTGCCAGCAGCTCCGGAGGGTACAGGTACGAGCAGTACTTC

j_call: TRBJ2-4
d_call: TRBD1
clone_size: .
v_call: TRBV2
cdr3_aa: CASSDLTGDIQYF
cdr3_nt: TGTGCCAGCAGTGATCTCACAGGGGACATTCAGTACTTC

j_call: TRBJ1-4
d_call: .
clone_size: .
v_call: TRBV6-2/TRBV6-3
cdr3_aa: CASSTAVSGEKLFF
cdr3_nt: TGTGCCAGCAGTACGGCGGTTTCCGGAGAAAAACTGTTTTTT

j_call: TRBJ2-7
d_call: .
clone_size: once
v_call: TRBV18
cdr3_aa: CASSPPERPPHEQYF
cdr3_nt: TGTGCCAGCTCACCACCCGAGAGGCCCCCCCACGAGCAGTACTTC

j_call: TRBJ2-1
d_call: TRBD1
clone_size: .
v_call: TRBV13
cdr3_aa: CASSHPPGQGENEQFF
cdr3_nt: TGTGCCAGCAGCCATCCCCCGGGACAGGGCGAAAATGAGCAGTTCTTC

j_call: TRBJ1-2
d_call: TRBD1
clone_size: .
v_call: TRBV18
cdr3_aa: CASSPETGSGYTF
cdr3_nt: TGTGCCAGCTCACCGGAGACAGGGTCCGGCTACACCTTC

j_call: TRBJ2-3
d_call: .
clone_size: few
v_call: TRBV7-7
cdr3_aa: CASSWTSTDTQYF
cdr3_nt: TGTGCCAGCAGCTGGACTAGCACAGATACGCAGTATTTT

j_call: TRBJ1-3
d_call: .
clone_size: .
v_call: TRBV7-8
cdr3_aa: CASSLRGTGNTIYF
cdr3_nt: TGTGCCAGCAGCTTAAGAGGGACTGGAAACACCATATATTTT

j_call: TRBJ1-4
d_call: .
clone_size: .
v_call: TRBV23-1
cdr3_aa: CASSQGSQTNIGEKLFF
cdr3_nt: TGCGCCAGCAGTCAGGGGTCTCAGACTAATATTGGTGAAAAACTGTTTTTT

j_call: TRBJ2-2
d_call: TRBD2
clone_size: .
v_call: TRBV19
cdr3_aa: CASRTSGGYNANTGELFF
cdr3_nt: TGTGCCAGTAGAACTAGCGGGGGATACAACGCGAACACCGGGGAGCTGTTTTTT

j_call: TRBJ1-2
d_call: TRBD1
clone_size: .
v_call: TRBV7-2
cdr3_aa: CASSSRRPGQTSNYGYTF
cdr3_nt: TGTGCCAGCAGCTCCCGGCGACCGGGACAGACATCTAACTATGGCTACACCTTC

j_call: TRBJ1-2
d_call: TRBD1
clone_size: .
v_call: TRBV6-6
cdr3_aa: CASSYSGQGNYGYTF
cdr3_nt: TGTGCCAGCAGTTATAGCGGACAGGGCAACTATGGCTACACCTTC

j_call: TRBJ2-2
d_call: .
clone_size: .
v_call: TRBV15
cdr3_aa: CATSRDRGSGELFF
cdr3_nt: TGTGCCACCAGCAGAGATCGGGGGTCCGGGGAGCTGTTTTTT

j_call: TRBJ1-3
d_call: .
clone_size: .
v_call: TRBV11-2
cdr3_aa: CASRASSSGNTIYF
cdr3_nt: TGTGCCAGCAGAGCATCGAGCTCTGGAAACACCATATATTTT

j_call: TRBJ1-3
d_call: .
clone_size: .
v_call: TRBV7-8
cdr3_aa: CASSLDSRSYSGNTIYF
cdr3_nt: TGTGCCAGCAGCTTGGACAGTCGATCTTACTCTGGAAACACCATATATTTT

j_call: TRBJ1-6
d_call: .
clone_size: .
v_call: TRBV19
cdr3_aa: CASSTTRRSSYNSPLHF
cdr3_nt: TGTGCCAGTAGTACGACACGCCGCAGCTCCTATAATTCACCCCTCCACTTT

j_call: TRBJ1-2
d_call: TRBD1
clone_size: .
v_call: TRBV6-1
cdr3_aa: CASSEVRGGQGAYGYTF
cdr3_nt: TGTGCCAGCAGTGAAGTGAGAGGGGGGCAGGGGGCATATGGCTACACCTTC

j_call: TRBJ1-2
d_call: TRBD1
clone_size: .
v_call: TRBV4-2
cdr3_aa: CASSQLGQDNYGYTF
cdr3_nt: TGTGCCAGCAGCCAATTGGGACAGGATAACTATGGCTACACCTTC

j_call: TRBJ2-7
d_call: TRBD2
clone_size: .
v_call: TRBV7-9
cdr3_aa: CASSGSSGGKYEQYF
cdr3_nt: TGTGCCAGCAGCGGATCTAGCGGGGGCAAATACGAGCAGTACTTC

j_call: TRBJ2-7
d_call: TRBD1
clone_size: .
v_call: TRBV18
cdr3_aa: CASSTSTGTASYEQYF
cdr3_nt: TGTGCCAGCTCGACTTCCACCGGGACAGCGTCCTACGAGCAGTACTTC

j_call: TRBJ1-2
d_call: .
clone_size: .
v_call: TRBV4-1
cdr3_aa: CASSQDMGAYGYTF
cdr3_nt: TGCGCCAGCAGCCAAGATATGGGGGCCTATGGCTACACCTTC

j_call: TRBJ2-1
d_call: .
clone_size: .
v_call: TRBV3-1/TRBV3-2
cdr3_aa: CASSQESGRRNEQFF
cdr3_nt: TGTGCCAGCAGCCAAGAAAGCGGACGTAGAAATGAGCAGTTCTTC

j_call: TRBJ1-1
d_call: TRBD1
clone_size: .
v_call: TRBV19
cdr3_aa: CASSSRQGTTEAFF
cdr3_nt: TGTGCCAGTAGTTCCCGACAGGGAACCACTGAAGCTTTCTTT

j_call: TRBJ2-1
d_call: .
clone_size: .
v_call: TRBV14
cdr3_aa: CASSQAGYNEQFF
cdr3_nt: TGTGCCAGCAGCCAAGCCGGGTACAATGAGCAGTTCTTC

j_call: TRBJ1-1
d_call: TRBD1
clone_size: .
v_call: TRBV6-5
cdr3_aa: CASSYWDREGEAFF
cdr3_nt: TGTGCCAGCAGTTACTGGGACAGGGAGGGCGAAGCTTTCTTT

j_call: TRBJ1-4
d_call: .
clone_size: few
v_call: TRBV15
cdr3_aa: CATSRGATNEKLFF
cdr3_nt: TGTGCCACCAGCAGAGGAGCGACTAATGAAAAACTGTTTTTT

j_call: TRBJ2-2
d_call: .
clone_size: .
v_call: TRBV7-8
cdr3_aa: CASSQYRANTGELFF
cdr3_nt: TGTGCCAGCAGCCAATACAGGGCAAACACCGGGGAGCTGTTTTTT

j_call: TRBJ1-1
d_call: .
clone_size: once
v_call: TRBV19
cdr3_aa: CASAGMGGSAFF
cdr3_nt: TGTGCCAGTGCCGGAATGGGGGGGTCGGCTTTCTTT